This T cell receptor (beta chain) was documented in a study of vaccination effects on CD4 cells after COVID-19. CD4+ T cells specific for antigen were expanded with viral peptide pools by the ViraFEST assay before sequencing. It was after around 10 days of culture that CD4+ T cells were isolated. Nucleocapsid antibodies stayed negative before and after vaccination, showing no earlier SARS-CoV-2 infection. For each well, a few million PBMC were cultured with 10 IU/ml IL-2 and about 9.1 ug/ml peptides. CDR1 and CDR2 from the germline V gene are MNHNY and SVGAGI (reference sequence). The CDR3 consists of 14 residues. With 8 bases removed from V and 1 base from J, the gap between germline ends came to 14 bases. Measured with immunoSEQ multiplex PCR; TCRdb has only the in-frame clones, and not every one. Of 50,000 or so clones in the sample, roughly three quarters were seen once. This clone was found a few times. Antigen unknown.

Study-level results: Marked contraction was observed in infection-induced and vaccine-induced clones late after vaccination. A shortage of convalescent patients and an absence of early post-infection timepoints characterized the study.

The V gene is TRBV6-6, the J gene TRBJ1-1; no clear D. The sequencing used CD4+ T cells from PBMCs cultured with HCoV-OC43 spike peptides, collected before COVID-19 vaccination. Regarding subset: HCoV-OC43 spike overlapping peptide pool stimulation. The sequence derives from a human donor who received a COVID-19 vaccine. CDR3 sequence (DNA): TGTGCCAGCCAGATAATCCCCGAGAACACTGAAGCTTTCTTT. Its protein is CASQIIPENTEAFF.